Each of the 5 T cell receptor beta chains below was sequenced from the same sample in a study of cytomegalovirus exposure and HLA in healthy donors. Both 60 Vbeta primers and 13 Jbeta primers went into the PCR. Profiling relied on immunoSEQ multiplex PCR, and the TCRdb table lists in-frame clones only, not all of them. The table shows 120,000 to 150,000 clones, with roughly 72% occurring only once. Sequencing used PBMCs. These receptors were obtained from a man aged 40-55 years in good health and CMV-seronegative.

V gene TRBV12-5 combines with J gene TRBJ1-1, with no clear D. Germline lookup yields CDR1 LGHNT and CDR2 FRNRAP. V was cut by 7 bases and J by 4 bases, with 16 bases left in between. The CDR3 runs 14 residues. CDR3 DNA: TGTGCTAGTGCCCAGGCCGGGGAATCCACTGAAGCTTTCTTT. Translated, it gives CASAQAGESTEAFF.

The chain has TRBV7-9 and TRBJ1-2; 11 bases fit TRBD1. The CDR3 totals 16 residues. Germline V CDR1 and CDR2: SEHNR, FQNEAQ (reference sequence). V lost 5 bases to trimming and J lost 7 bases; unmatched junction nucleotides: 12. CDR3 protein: CASSALPWDRGSGYTF. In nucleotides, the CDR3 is TGTGCCAGCAGCGCCCTTCCTTGGGACAGGGGGTCTGGCTACACCTTC.

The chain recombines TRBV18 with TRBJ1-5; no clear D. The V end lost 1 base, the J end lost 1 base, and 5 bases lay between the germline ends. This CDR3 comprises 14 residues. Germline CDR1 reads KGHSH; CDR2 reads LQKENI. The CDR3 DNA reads TGTGCCAGCTCACCACAACAAAGCAATCAGCCCCAGCATTTT. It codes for CASSPQQSNQPQHF. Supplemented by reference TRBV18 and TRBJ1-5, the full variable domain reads NAGVMQNPRHLVRRRGQEARLRCSPMKGHSHVYWYRQLPEEGLKFMVYLQKENIIDESGMPKERFSAEFPKEGPSILRIQQVVRGDSAAYFCASSPQQSNQPQHFGDGTRLSIL.

CDR3 sequence (DNA): TGTGCCAGCAGCTCTACCGACAGGGTATCCTACGAGCAGTACTTC. Its protein product is CASSSTDRVSYEQYF. This rearrangement joins TRBV9 to TRBJ2-7, with TRBD1 matching over 7 bases. In germline, CDR1 is SGDLS, CDR2 YYNGEE. The CDR3 extends over 15 amino acids. V dropped 4 bases and J dropped 1; count of bases not matched to a gene: 8. Based on the CDR3 plus reference TRBV9 and TRBJ2-7, the full variable domain is DSGVTQTPKHLITATGQRVTLRCSPRSGDLSVYWYQQSLDQGLQFLIQYYNGEERAKGNILERFSAQQFPDLHSELNLSSLELGDSALYFCASSSTDRVSYEQYFGPGTRLTVT.

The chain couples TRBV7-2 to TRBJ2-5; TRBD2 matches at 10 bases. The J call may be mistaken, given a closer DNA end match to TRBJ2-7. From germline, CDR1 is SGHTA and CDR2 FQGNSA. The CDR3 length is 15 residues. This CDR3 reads CASSEAGGPSYEQYF. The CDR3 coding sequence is TGTGCCAGCAGCGAAGCGGGAGGGCCATCCTACGAGCAGTACTTC.